A single T cell receptor (beta chain) is shown here with its context. What it binds is unknown. This entry is derived from a study of cytomegalovirus exposure and HLA in healthy donors. The CDR3 covers 14 residues. Germline CDR1 reads SGHRS; CDR2 reads YFSETQ. The V end was cut by 0 bases, the J end by 5 bases, with 11 bases between. The donors were members of the approximately 120-subject validation cohort (separate from the roughly 700-subject first cohort). Study-wide results and caveats: According to the study, approximately 150 TCR beta chains were cytomegalovirus-associated. One later analysis, an examination of the roughly 130 validation repertoires, found that first-cohort TCR clusters tended to co-occur in them.

Only in-frame clones appear in the TCRdb table, and some are missing; sequencing was by immunoSEQ multiplex PCR. The sample holds approximately 65,000 clones, 80% to 95% seen once. The clonotype originates from a man younger than 30 in good health and CMV-seropositive. Sequencing was carried out using PBMCs. The chain joins TRBV5-1 to TRBJ2-5; no firm D call. The CDR3 loop reads CASSLEGTGETQYF. The CDR3 DNA reads TGCGCCAGCAGCTTGGAAGGCACGGGTGAGACCCAGTACTTC. Supplemented by reference TRBV5-1 and TRBJ2-5, the full variable domain reads KAGVTQTPRYLIKTRGQQVTLSCSPISGHRSVSWYQQTPGQGLQFLFEYFSETQRNKGNFPGRFSGRQFSNSRSEMNVSTLELGDSALYLCASSLEGTGETQYFGPGTRLLVL.